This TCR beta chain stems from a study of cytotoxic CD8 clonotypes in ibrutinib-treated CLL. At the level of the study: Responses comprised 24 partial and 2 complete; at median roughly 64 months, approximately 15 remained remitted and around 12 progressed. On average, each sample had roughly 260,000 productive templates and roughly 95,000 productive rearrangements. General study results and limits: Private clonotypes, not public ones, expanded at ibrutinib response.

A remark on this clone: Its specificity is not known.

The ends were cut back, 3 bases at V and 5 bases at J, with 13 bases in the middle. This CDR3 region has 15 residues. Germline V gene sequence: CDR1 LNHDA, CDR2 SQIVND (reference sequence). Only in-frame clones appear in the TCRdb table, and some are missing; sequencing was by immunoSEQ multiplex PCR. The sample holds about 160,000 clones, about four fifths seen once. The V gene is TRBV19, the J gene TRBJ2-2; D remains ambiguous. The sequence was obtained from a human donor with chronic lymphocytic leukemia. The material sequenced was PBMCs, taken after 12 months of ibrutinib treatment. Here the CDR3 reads CASSIRVVGTGELFF. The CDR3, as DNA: TGTGCCAGTAGTATTAGGGTCGTAGGAACCGGGGAGCTGTTTTTT.